This T cell receptor (beta chain) comes out of a study of blood T cell repertoires in COVID-19. Study information: Sample material is recorded as cDNA or gDNA derived from T cells, B-cell-depleted T cells, or PBMCs.

This clone was recorded only once. Trimming stripped 7 bases from V and 10 bases from J, with 20 bases between. Germline V gives CDR1 SGHAT, CDR2 FQNNGV. The CDR3 length is 13 residues. Clones were read by immunoSEQ multiplex PCR, and TCRdb kept only the in-frame ones, dropping some. Here the sample spans about 230,000 clones, roughly nine tenths being singletons. V and J are TRBV11-2 and TRBJ2-7; D is unresolved. The sequence came from a young man who had recovered from COVID-19. The sequenced sample was PBMCs or T cells enriched from blood (not recorded which). CDR3 amino acids: CASTEMRQTRQYF. CDR3 nucleotide sequence: TGTGCCAGCACCGAAATGAGGCAGACCCGCCAGTACTTC.